A single sample is the source of the 26 T cell receptor beta chains below, sequenced in a study of OX40 agonist ivuxolimab in advanced cancers. Profiled with immunoSEQ multiplex PCR; TCRdb holds only in-frame clones, not every one. The sample holds fewer than 70,000 clones, around 85% seen once. Source: CD4+ or CD8+ T cells sorted from blood, taken in a trial of the OX40 agonist ivuxolimab. These receptors were obtained from an adult with an advanced solid tumor such as melanoma, head and neck, liver or kidney cancer.

This clone was counted only a few times. The CDR3, as DNA: TGTGCCAGCAGCCCCGGCCCCGGGTATGGCTACACCTTC. Translated: CASSPGPGYGYTF. The chain recombines TRBV14 with TRBJ1-2, with D unclear. Per germline, CDR1 SGHDN and CDR2 FVKESK. The CDR3 spans 13 residues. Trimming shortened V by 4 bases and J by 5 bases, and 11 bases separated the two germline ends.

V and J are TRBV28 and TRBJ2-7; 8 nucleotides align to TRBD2. Germline CDR1 is MDHEN and CDR2 is SYDVKM. The CDR3 length is 13 residues. Trimming at V came to 8 bases and at J to 2 bases, leaving 5 bases not matched to a gene. CDR3 bases: TGTGCCAGCGGGGGACTAGGTGCCTACGAGCAGTACTTC. This sequence encodes CASGGLGAYEQYF.

The chain uses TRBV15 and TRBJ2-1, with a weak D call TRBD2 (5 bases). The CDR3 is made up of 14 amino acids. Germline V gene sequence: CDR1 LNHNV, CDR2 YYDKDF (reference sequence). V shed 4 bases and J shed 0 bases, with 7 bases lying between them. The DNA for the CDR3 is TGTGCCACCAGCATTGGACTCTCCTACAATGAGCAGTTCTTC. Encoded protein: CATSIGLSYNEQFF. Filled out from reference TRBV15 and TRBJ2-1, the complete variable domain reads DAMVIQNPRYQVTQFGKPVTLSCSQTLNHNVMYWYQQKSSQAPKLLFHYYDKDFNNEADTPDNFQSRRPNTSFCFLDIRSPGLGDTAMYLCATSIGLSYNEQFFGPGTRLTVL.

V is TRBV10-3 and J is TRBJ2-5; D possibly corresponds to TRBD1 (5 bases). Trimming shortened V by 4 bases and J by 5 bases, and 8 bases separated the two germline ends. The CDR3 spans 12 residues. The germline V gene has CDR1 ENHRY and CDR2 SYGVKD. The CDR3 spells CAISVAGETQYF. The CDR3 region has the DNA TGTGCCATCAGTGTCGCAGGGGAGACCCAGTACTTC.

The chain carries TRBV18 and TRBJ2-1; 9 bases match TRBD2. Trimming at V came to 1 base and at J to 4 bases, leaving 2 bases not matched to a gene. Germline V gene sequence: CDR1 KGHSH, CDR2 LQKENI. CDR3 length: 15 residues. CDR3 nucleotides: TGTGCCAGCTCACCACTAGCGGGAGTTTACAATGAGCAGTTCTTC. This codes for CASSPLAGVYNEQFF. Looking up the rest from reference TRBV18 and TRBJ2-1 gives the full variable domain: NAGVMQNPRHLVRRRGQEARLRCSPMKGHSHVYWYRQLPEEGLKFMVYLQKENIIDESGMPKERFSAEFPKEGPSILRIQQVVRGDSAAYFCASSPLAGVYNEQFFGPGTRLTVL.

The J gene is TRBJ1-2, the V gene TRBV25-1; the D gene is possibly TRBD1 (5 bases). V was trimmed by 4 bases and J by 9 bases, leaving 21 bases between them. This CDR3 is built from 15 residues. Per germline, CDR1 MGHDK and CDR2 SYGVNS. The CDR3 nucleotides are TGTGCCAGCAGTGTCCCAACCCCTCGGGGGGGAAGCTACACCTTC. Amino acids: CASSVPTPRGGSYTF.

The J gene is TRBJ2-4, the V gene TRBV4-2, with 9 nucleotides matching TRBD2. Germline trimming cut 0 bases from V and 0 bases from J; bases unmatched to any gene: 15. The CDR3 runs 21 residues. Germline V gives CDR1 LGHNA, CDR2 YNFKEQ. The CDR3 region is CASSQDWDSGSAPVAKNIQYF. The CDR3, as DNA: TGTGCCAGCAGCCAAGATTGGGATAGCGGGAGCGCACCGGTAGCCAAAAACATTCAGTACTTC.

This clone was counted between two and nine times. V usage is TRBV5-1 and J usage is TRBJ1-1; weak D call: TRBD1 (5 bases). The germline V gene encodes CDR1 SGHRS and CDR2 YFSETQ. This CDR3 comprises 15 residues. The V end was cut by 2 bases, the J end by 1 base, with 12 bases between. This CDR3 reads CASSFMQGRNTEAFF. CDR3 nucleotide sequence: TGCGCCAGCAGCTTCATGCAGGGTCGGAACACTGAAGCTTTCTTT.

V and J are TRBV7-3 and TRBJ2-7; possible D gene TRBD2, 6 bases. Per the germline V gene, CDR1 is SGHTA and CDR2 is FQGTGA. The CDR3 is 15 residues long. Trimming cost V 9 bases and J 0 bases, with 18 bases left between them. CDR3 coding DNA: TGTGCCAGTGCCCTAACAGGCGGGGACTCCTACGAGCAGTACTTC. Its translation is CASALTGGDSYEQYF.

J is TRBJ2-3 and V is TRBV19, with 9 bases lining up with TRBD2. The V gene end was trimmed by 4 bases and the J gene end by 5 bases; junction bases not matched to a gene: 16. This CDR3 contains 18 residues. From germline, CDR1 is LNHDA and CDR2 SQIVND (reference sequence). This chain's CDR3 is CASSKTSLAGGFVDTQYF. CDR3 coding DNA: TGTGCCAGTAGTAAAACCTCATTGGCGGGAGGGTTCGTAGATACGCAGTATTTT.

This chain uses TRBV18 with TRBJ1-2; unclear D gene. Germline assignment: CDR1 KGHSH and CDR2 LQKENI. This CDR3 region has 16 residues. Trimming stripped 0 bases from V and 1 base from J, with 12 bases between. CDR3 DNA: TGTGCCAGCTCACCACCCTTTCAGCAGAGTAACTATGGCTACACCTTC. The encoded protein is CASSPPFQQSNYGYTF.

This sequence joins TRBV7-9 and TRBJ2-7; no definite D call. The CDR3 totals 14 residues. V was cut by 4 bases and J by 3 bases, with 13 bases left in between. The germline gives CDR1 SEHNR, CDR2 FQNEAQ (reference sequence). This chain's CDR3 is CASSSLLGSYEQYF. CDR3 sequence (DNA): TGTGCCAGCAGCTCTCTCCTAGGAAGCTACGAGCAGTACTTC.

This chain connects TRBV5-4 to TRBJ2-7; 11 bases map to TRBD2. This CDR3 region has 14 residues. With 4 bases clipped from V and 4 bases from J, the junction kept 4 bases outside the gene matches. Germline lookup yields CDR1 SGHNT and CDR2 YYREEE (reference sequence). CDR3 nucleotides: TGTGCCAGCAGCCCGGGACTAGCGGAATACGAGCAGTACTTC. Protein sequence: CASSPGLAEYEQYF.

The V call is TRBV27, the J call TRBJ2-3; 11 bases are a match to TRBD2. Germline CDR1 is MNHEY and CDR2 is SMNVEV (reference sequence). The CDR3 spans 16 residues. V gave up 2 bases and J gave up 6 bases; unmatched junction bases: 7. CDR3 coding DNA: TGTGCCAGCAGTTTAAGAACTAGCGGGAGACCTGATACGCAGTATTTT. Its protein product is CASSLRTSGRPDTQYF.

This chain links TRBV7-2 with TRBJ2-4; D may be TRBD2 (6 bases). V shed 0 bases and J shed 6 bases, with 9 bases lying between them. Germline V gene sequence: CDR1 SGHTA, CDR2 FQGNSA. There are 14 residues in the CDR3. Here the CDR3 reads CASSLAGGRNIQYF. DNA for the CDR3: TGTGCCAGCAGCTTAGCTGGGGGGAGAAACATTCAGTACTTC.

V usage is TRBV6-5 and J usage is TRBJ2-7; TRBD2 is a possible D gene (5 bases). CDR3 length: 14 residues. Per the germline V gene, CDR1 is MNHEY and CDR2 is SVGAGI. V lost 6 bases and J lost 0, with 12 bases in between. The CDR3 sequence: CASSPSGFSYEQYF. The CDR3 nucleotides are TGTGCCAGCAGCCCCTCGGGGTTCTCCTACGAGCAGTACTTC.

This sequence joins TRBV19 and TRBJ1-5, with D perhaps TRBD1 (5 bases). The V gene's germline CDR1 is LNHDA and CDR2 SQIVND (reference sequence). V lost 6 bases, J lost 3 bases, and 15 bases lay in between. The CDR3 contains 15 residues. The CDR3 coding sequence is TGTGCCAGTAGGCCGCGCAGGGCCCTCAATCAGCCCCAGCATTTT. Amino acids: CASRPRRALNQPQHF. Full variable domain (rest looked up from reference TRBV19 and TRBJ1-5): DGGITQSPKYLFRKEGQNVTLSCEQNLNHDAMYWYRQDPGQGLRLIYYSQIVNDFQKGDIAEGYSVSREKKESFPLTVTSAQKNPTAFYLCASRPRRALNQPQHFGDGTRLSIL.

The chain couples TRBV11-2 to TRBJ1-1; D is uncertain. The CDR3 totals 13 residues. Trimming cost V 1 base and J 2 bases, with 5 bases left between them. Germline-derived CDR1 and CDR2 are SGHAT and FQNNGV. CDR3 amino acids: CASSLVGNTEAFF. CDR3 coding DNA: TGTGCCAGCAGCTTAGTAGGTAACACTGAAGCTTTCTTT.

The gene calls are TRBV10-1 and TRBJ2-1; 7 bases match TRBD1. With V trimmed by 3 bases and J by 2 bases, 1 base remained unmatched. CDR3 length: 14 amino acids. Looked up from germline, CDR1 is WNHNN and CDR2 is SYGVQD (reference sequence). DNA of the CDR3: TGCGCCAGCAGTGAAGGGGGCCCCTACAATGAGCAGTTCTTC. Translation: CASSEGGPYNEQFF.

The rearrangement joins TRBV19 to TRBJ2-7; perhaps D is TRBD1 or TRBD2 (5 bases each). Germline V gene data show CDR1 as LNHDA and CDR2 as SQIVND (reference sequence). There are 15 residues in the CDR3. Trimming shortened V by 3 bases and J by 0 bases, and 12 bases separated the two germline ends. CDR3 bases: TGTGCCAGTAGTATGGGGGAACACTTCTCCTACGAGCAGTACTTC. Protein: CASSMGEHFSYEQYF. Using reference TRBV19 and TRBJ2-7 for the parts outside the CDR3, the full variable domain is DGGITQSPKYLFRKEGQNVTLSCEQNLNHDAMYWYRQDPGQGLRLIYYSQIVNDFQKGDIAEGYSVSREKKESFPLTVTSAQKNPTAFYLCASSMGEHFSYEQYFGPGTRLTVT.

The chain is built from TRBV5-1 and TRBJ2-2; 9 bases align to TRBD1. CDR3 size: 14 residues. V dropped 4 bases and J dropped 5; count of bases not matched to a gene: 3. The V gene's germline CDR1 is SGHRS and CDR2 YFSETQ. CDR3: CASSRTGVTGELFF. CDR3 nucleotides: TGCGCCAGCAGCAGGACAGGGGTAACCGGGGAGCTGTTTTTT.

This clone was observed a few times. The chain links TRBV5-4 to TRBJ2-4; 8 bases are a match to TRBD1. Germline loops: CDR1 SGHNT, CDR2 YYREEE (reference sequence). The CDR3 covers 16 residues. V lost 4 bases and J lost 1; bases outside the gene matches: 7. CDR3 nucleotide sequence: TGTGCCAGCAGCCCGGACAGGGCAGGGGCCAAAAACATTCAGTACTTC. Translation gives CASSPDRAGAKNIQYF.

The V call is TRBV27, the J call TRBJ2-2; 7 bases match TRBD2. Trimming cost V 0 bases and J 4 bases; bases outside gene matches: 8. CDR1 and CDR2 from the germline V gene are MNHEY and SMNVEV (reference sequence). The CDR3 length is 17 residues. CDR3 loop: CASSLSLRESGTGELFF. CDR3 coding DNA: TGTGCCAGCAGTTTATCGCTGCGGGAGTCGGGCACCGGGGAGCTGTTTTTT.

V and J are TRBV11-2 and TRBJ2-5; D gene uncertain. Between the trimmed V and J ends, which lost 1 base and 5 bases, there was a span of 14 bases. From germline, CDR1 is SGHAT and CDR2 FQNNGV. The CDR3 has 15 amino acids. CDR3 coding DNA: TGTGCCAGCAGCTTAGCGGGTCAGGTGGGGGAGACCCAGTACTTC. It translates to CASSLAGQVGETQYF.

V is TRBV6-1 and J is TRBJ2-2, with a weak D call TRBD2 (6 bases). The V gene lost 7 bases and the J gene lost 4 bases, with 13 bases spanning the gap. This CDR3 has 14 residues. Per the germline V gene, CDR1 is MNHNS and CDR2 is SASEGT. CDR3 DNA: TGTGCCAGCACCAAACTAGCTCCCACCGGGGAGCTGTTTTTT. Residues: CASTKLAPTGELFF.

This chain connects TRBV5-6 to TRBJ1-5, with D perhaps matching TRBD1 (6 bases). Trimming pared 4 bases from V and 6 bases from J, leaving 14 bases between. CDR1 SGHDT and CDR2 YYEEEE come from the germline V gene. The CDR3 runs 14 residues. The CDR3 region has the DNA TGTGCCAGCAGCCTCCGACAGGTCCCTCAGCCCCAGCATTTT. Amino acid sequence: CASSLRQVPQPQHF. The whole variable domain, filled in from reference TRBV5-6 and TRBJ1-5, reads DAGVTQSPTHLIKTRGQQVTLRCSPKSGHDTVSWYQQALGQGPQFIFQYYEEEERQRGNFPDRFSGHQFPNYSSELNVNALLLGDSALYLCASSLRQVPQPQHFGDGTRLSIL.